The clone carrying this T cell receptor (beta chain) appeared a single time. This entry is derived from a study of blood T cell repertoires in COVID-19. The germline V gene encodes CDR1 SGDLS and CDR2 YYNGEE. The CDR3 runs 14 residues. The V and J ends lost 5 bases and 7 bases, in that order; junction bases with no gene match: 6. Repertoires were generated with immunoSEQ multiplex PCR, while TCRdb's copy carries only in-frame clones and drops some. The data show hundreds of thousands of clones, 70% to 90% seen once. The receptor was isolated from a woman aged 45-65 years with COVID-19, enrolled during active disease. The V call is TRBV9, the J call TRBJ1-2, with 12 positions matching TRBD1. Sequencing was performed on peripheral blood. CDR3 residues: CASRAGTGGSGYTF. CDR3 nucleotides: TGTGCCAGCAGGGCCGGGACAGGGGGCTCTGGCTACACCTTC.